The T cell receptor beta chain under discussion was sequenced for a study of vaccination and CD4 T cells after COVID-19. The CDR3 contains 12 residues. The V end was cut by 2 bases, the J end by 7 bases, with 6 bases between. Germline V lookup: CDR1 SGHTA, CDR2 FQGNSA. This clonotype has only a few counts. Antigen: not known. Treatment given: roughly 10-day PBMC culture with coronavirus spike peptide pools or control peptides (ViraFEST assay). With the Oncomine TCR Beta short-read assay, DNA from cultured CD4+ T cells was sequenced. TCRdb re-analysed the PCR reads in MiXCR, keeping a single row per CDR3 protein. Here the sample spans about 15,000 distinct CDR3 sequences, about 51% being singletons.

The chain employs TRBV7-2 and TRBJ1-5; D unclear. The sequence derives from a human donor who had recovered from COVID-19. The specimen was CD4+ T cells from blood, cultured in vitro. The CDR3 nucleotides are TGTGCCAGCAGCTTAAGAGGGCAGCCCCAGCATTTT. Encoded protein: CASSLRGQPQHF.